Listed below are T cell receptor beta chains from one sample, sequenced in a study of monozygotic twins with inflammatory bowel disease. TCRdb re-called the 5' RACE reads, yielding one record per CDR3 amino acid sequence without DNA. The repertoire table contains 200,000 to 250,000 distinct CDR3 sequences. The sequenced material came from blood. Receptors were obtained from a human donor with ulcerative colitis or Crohn's disease, or a healthy co-twin of an affected twin (not recorded which). The CDR3 runs from the conserved cysteine through the conserved F or W.

j_call v_call cdr3_aa
TRBJ2-1 TRBV6-5 CASSYVGEGNEQFF
TRBJ2-3 TRBV20-1 CSAPWTGPEDTQYF
TRBJ1-6 TRBV6-1 CASSKTGRGYNSPLHF
TRBJ2-5 TRBV5-5 CASSSRDRGHRETQYF
TRBJ2-1 TRBV24-1 CATSPGQGVNEQFF
TRBJ1-5 TRBV7-9 CASSLDRGQGNQPQHF
TRBJ1-1 TRBV5-1 CASSLGGGNLNTEAFF
TRBJ1-1 TRBV6-6 CASSFRESNTEAFF
TRBJ2-7 TRBV2 CASRAGVLYEQYF
TRBJ2-7 TRBV7-3 CASSLTWTGPYEQYF
TRBJ2-3 TRBV27 CASKTGPRTDTQYF
TRBJ2-5 TRBV7-3 CASSPRISDQETQYF
TRBJ1-5 TRBV12-3/TRBV12-4 CASSFSLAQHF
TRBJ2-6 TRBV5-1 CASRSSSGANVLTF
TRBJ2-7 TRBV7-9 CASSLGGQAREQYF
TRBJ1-5 TRBV12-3/TRBV12-4 CASSQSPALNQPQHF
TRBJ2-1 TRBV6-1 CASSGTSGGHYNEQFF
TRBJ2-5 TRBV29-1 CSGDRFGETQYF
TRBJ1-2 TRBV18 CASSPSQYRANYGYTF
TRBJ2-7 TRBV28 CASSPLGGEQYF
TRBJ2-1 TRBV5-4 CASSLPPGSYNEQFF
TRBJ1-1 TRBV12-3/TRBV12-4 CASSSTLATEAFF
TRBJ2-2 TRBV19 CASAALGPGELFF
TRBJ1-1 TRBV19 CASSNLGKMDTEAFF
TRBJ1-1 TRBV12-3/TRBV12-4 CASRPSGQNTEAFF
TRBJ2-1 TRBV16 CASSQVLESNEQFF
TRBJ2-3 TRBV7-2 CASSFPEVSTDTQYF
TRBJ1-5 TRBV21-1 CASRGCQPQHF
TRBJ2-1 TRBV5-4 CASSLDYSYNEQFF
TRBJ1-2 TRBV14 CASSELGQAPNYGYTF
TRBJ2-5 TRBV18 CASSPPNEANYQETQYF
TRBJ1-2 TRBV28 CASSDRGYGYTF
TRBJ2-3 TRBV7-9 CASSGGGHTQYF
TRBJ1-3 TRBV7-2 CASSLWTGSGNTIYF
TRBJ1-1 TRBV7-9 CASSATGTANTEAFF
TRBJ1-1 TRBV5-1 CASSPSGGGRAFF
TRBJ2-1 TRBV6-5 CASSYSPLAGVYNEQFF
TRBJ2-3 TRBV5-1 CASSLGLPIPTDTQYF
TRBJ1-2 TRBV20-1 CSASIRQGAFNGCTF
TRBJ1-2 TRBV2 CACRRGTYGYTF
TRBJ2-1 TRBV5-5 CASSLRGDYNEQFF